These 8 T cell receptor beta chains share one sample of origin, sequenced in a study of beta chain features in type 1 diabetes. Study outcomes and limitations: Shorter TCRB CDR3s, moderately but significantly so, marked every one of the four CD4+ subsets in Type 1 diabetes patients.

Sequencing targeted expressed TCRB transcripts, as all isolated RNA had been reverse transcribed. Here immunoSEQ multiplex PCR was the method, and the copy in TCRdb shows in-frame clones only, minus some. Here the sample spans more than 100,000 clones, approximately 30% being singletons. No antigen has been assigned to these receptors. Sequences were obtained from central memory CD4+ T cells from blood. Source of these receptors: a woman younger than 35 with type 1 diabetes.

The table lists this clone with a few counts. The chain links TRBV2 to TRBJ2-1; D not resolved. The length of the CDR3 is 13 residues. The germline V gene has CDR1 SNHLY and CDR2 FYNNEI. Trimming shortened V by 7 bases and J by 0 bases, and 7 bases separated the two germline ends. The CDR3 is CASTSSSYNEQFF. The CDR3 DNA reads as TGTGCCAGCACGTCTAGCTCCTACAATGAGCAGTTCTTC.

This clone was seen many times. The chain couples TRBV7-2 to TRBJ2-3; 7 bases are shared with TRBD2. The germline CDR1 and CDR2 sequences are SGHTA and FQGNSA. This CDR3 spans 15 amino acids. V gave up 5 bases and J gave up 2 bases; unmatched junction bases: 7. CDR3 protein: CASSPLGLPTDTQYF. CDR3 coding DNA: TGTGCCAGCAGCCCACTGGGACTACCCACAGATACGCAGTATTTT.

This clone has only a few counts. The chain carries TRBV11-3 and TRBJ2-1; TRBD2 agrees at 12 bases. The CDR3 length is 14 residues. The V segment lost 0 bases and the J segment 10 bases; nucleotides outside the gene matches: 1. Germline V gives CDR1 SGHNT, CDR2 YENEEA. DNA for the CDR3: TGTGCCAGCAGCTTAGACGGACTAGCGGGAGAGCAGTTCTTC. Encoded protein: CASSLDGLAGEQFF.

CDR3 DNA sequence: TGCGCCAGCAGCCCAGAATCTGGAAACACCATATATTTT. Protein product: CASSPESGNTIYF. V gene TRBV5-1 combines with J gene TRBJ1-3, with D uncertain. Germline V CDR1 and CDR2: SGHRS, YFSETQ. V was cut by 4 bases and J by 1 base, with 6 bases left in between. This CDR3 is 13 amino acids long.

This clone has only a few counts. This rearrangement joins TRBV10-3 to TRBJ1-2, with 9 bases lining up with TRBD1. Looked up from germline, CDR1 is ENHRY and CDR2 is SYGVKD. The V segment lost 2 bases and the J segment 4 bases; nucleotides outside the gene matches: 14. This CDR3 region has 18 residues. CDR3: CAISEVGQGKGRIYGYTF. CDR3 sequence (DNA): TGTGCCATCAGTGAGGTCGGACAGGGGAAGGGGCGAATCTATGGCTACACCTTC.

This clone was seen repeatedly, ten times or more. V gene TRBV7-2 combines with J gene TRBJ1-1; the D gene is possibly TRBD1 (6 bases). Trimming took off 3 bases at V and 5 bases at J, with 13 bases between the two ends. Germline V gene lookup returns CDR1 SGHTA and CDR2 FQGNSA. The CDR3 is 14 residues long. The CDR3 is CASSLATTGTEAFF. CDR3 DNA: TGTGCCAGCAGCTTGGCGACAACAGGGACTGAAGCTTTCTTT.

This clone occurred a few times. The CDR3 protein is CASKRGPSSYNEQFF. The DNA for the CDR3 is TGTGCCAGCAAGAGGGGGCCGAGCTCCTACAATGAGCAGTTCTTC. V usage is TRBV6-5 and J usage is TRBJ2-1; 7 bases fit TRBD1. The germline CDR1 and CDR2 sequences are MNHEY and SVGAGI. This CDR3 has 15 amino acids. J lost 0 bases, V lost 7 bases, and 6 bases had no gene match.

V gene TRBV9 combines with J gene TRBJ2-5; 11 bases are shared with TRBD2. V dropped 0 bases and J dropped 5; count of bases not matched to a gene: 9. Germline V gene sequence: CDR1 SGDLS, CDR2 YYNGEE. The CDR3 spans 17 residues. CDR3 in amino acids: CASSVGVAGGTKETQYF. The CDR3 coding sequence is TGTGCCAGCAGCGTAGGGGTAGCGGGAGGGACCAAGGAGACCCAGTACTTC.